This TCR beta chain was sequenced during a study of blood T cell repertoires in COVID-19. Study context: T cells, B-cell-depleted T cells, or PBMCs provided the cDNA or gDNA that served as material.

Clones were read by immunoSEQ multiplex PCR, and TCRdb kept only the in-frame ones, dropping some. The table shows fewer than 250,000 clones, with 80% to 90% occurring only once. CDR3 length: 15 amino acids. After removal of 5 bases from V and 5 bases from J, the junction contained 10 bases not matched to a gene. The germline gives CDR1 LNHDA, CDR2 SQIVND (reference sequence). This clonotype was obtained from a young man in a cohort exposed to, infected with or recovered from COVID-19 (not recorded which). The J gene is TRBJ1-2, the V gene TRBV19, with 8 bases identical to TRBD1. The sequenced material came from PBMCs or T cells enriched from blood (not recorded which). The CDR3: CASSPQGARRYGYTF. The CDR3 region has the DNA TGTGCCAGTAGTCCGCAGGGGGCGCGTAGGTATGGCTACACCTTC.